A selection of T cell receptor beta chains follows, all from one sample in a study of early T cells in non-severe SARS-CoV-2 infection. TCRdb processed the 5' RACE reads anew with MiXCR; each CDR3 protein has one entry. The sample holds approximately 38,000 distinct CDR3 sequences; roughly 5% are singletons and the top ten take approximately 4.8%. The sequencing input was whole blood. These receptors all come from an adult who was a healthcare worker with PCR-confirmed SARS-CoV-2 infection or an uninfected control (not recorded which). CDR3s include the opening cysteine and the closing phenylalanine or tryptophan. The D gene is left open where the match is weak. The size entry is marked missing in some rows and otherwise reads once, few, many or a size class.

TRBV5-4,TRBJ2-3,NA,many,14,TGTGCCAGCAGCTCCTCATACTCCACAGATACGCAGTATTTT,CASSSSYSTDTQYF
TRBV7-2,TRBJ2-7,NA,many,14,TGTGCCAGCAGCCAGGCGCTGCGAGCCCACGAGCAGTACTTC,CASSQALRAHEQYF
TRBV7-6,TRBJ2-5,NA,many,14,TGTGCCAGCAGCGCAGGACTGAATCAAGAGACCCAGTACTTC,CASSAGLNQETQYF
TRBV7-2,TRBJ2-1,NA,few,16,TGTGCCAGCAGCTACCAAGGGGCTATTGTTAACAATGAGCAGTTCTTC,CASSYQGAIVNNEQFF
TRBV6-5,TRBJ1-2,NA,many,10,TGTGCCAGCGGGGGGTATGGCTACACCTTC,CASGGYGYTF
TRBV20-1,TRBJ2-3,TRBD1,many,15,TGCAGTGCTCAATCGGACAGGGAAAACACAGATACGCAGTATTTT,CSAQSDRENTDTQYF
TRBV3-1,TRBJ2-7,NA,NA,13,TGTGCCAGCAGCCAAGATCGGCGAGGCGAGCAGTACTTC,CASSQDRRGEQYF
TRBV30,TRBJ1-2,NA,few,14,TGTGCCTGGAGTGTACGGCACGGGGACTATGGCTACACCTTC,CAWSVRHGDYGYTF
TRBV7-2,TRBJ1-6,NA,few,15,TGTGCCAGCAGCCCACGGACAGAAATCAATTCACCCCTCCACTTT,CASSPRTEINSPLHF
TRBV2,TRBJ2-7,NA,few,14,TGTGCCAGCAGTGGGCAGCGCGGACCCTACGAGCAGTACTTC,CASSGQRGPYEQYF
TRBV20-1,TRBJ1-1,TRBD1,many,14,TGCAGTGCAAAATCAGACAGGGCAAGGACTGAAGCTTTCTTT,CSAKSDRARTEAFF
TRBV5-4,TRBJ1-2,NA,many,14,TGTGCCAGCAGCTTGGTCGGAGGCAGACGTGGCTACACCTTC,CASSLVGGRRGYTF
TRBV7-2,TRBJ2-7,NA,few,12,TGTGCCAGCAGCCAAACGGGACGGGAGCAGTACTTC,CASSQTGREQYF
TRBV29-1,TRBJ2-7,NA,few,16,TGCAGCGTTGAAGGGCTACGACAGGGAGGGACCTACGAGCAGTACTTC,CSVEGLRQGGTYEQYF
TRBV7-2,TRBJ2-1,TRBD1,NA,18,TGTGCCAGCAGCTTATTATCCCCCGGGACAGGGGGTAACGATGAGCAGTTCTTC,CASSLLSPGTGGNDEQFF
TRBV5-1,TRBJ1-4,TRBD1,many,15,TGCGCCAGCAGCGGACAGGGGGCGGCTAATGAAAAACTGTTTTTT,CASSGQGAANEKLFF
TRBV28,TRBJ2-2,TRBD1,many,15,TGTGCCAGCAGTGCGCCCGGGACAGGTACCGGGGAGCTGTTTTTT,CASSAPGTGTGELFF
TRBV27,TRBJ2-7,NA,medium-sized,14,TGTGCCAGCAGTTTAAAACCGCAAGGATACGAGCAGTACTTC,CASSLKPQGYEQYF
TRBV6-6,TRBJ1-1,NA,many,11,TGTGCCAGCAGGGTTGGCACTGAAGCTTTCTTT,CASRVGTEAFF
TRBV6-6,TRBJ1-5,NA,many,17,TGTGCCAGCAGTTACGAACAAGGGGGAAGGAGCAATCAGCCCCAGCATTTT,CASSYEQGGRSNQPQHF
TRBV7-2,TRBJ2-1,NA,few,15,TGTGCCAGCAGCTTTCGGGGTTCCTCCTACAATGAGCAGTTCTTC,CASSFRGSSYNEQFF
TRBV5-1,TRBJ1-5,NA,many,14,TGCGCCAGCAGCTTGGATGGGGGCGGTCAGCCCCAGCATTTT,CASSLDGGGQPQHF
TRBV20-1,TRBJ2-7,TRBD1,many,13,TGCAGTCGGGGTAGGACAGGGGTCACCGAGCAGTACTTC,CSRGRTGVTEQYF
TRBV7-2,TRBJ2-5,NA,many,13,TGTGCCAGCTGCCGGGCCCTCGTGGAGACCCAGTACTTC,CASCRALVETQYF
TRBV20-1,TRBJ2-1,TRBD1,few,17,TGCAGTGCTAGAGATCGTGGTAAGGGGGCTACCTACAATGAGCAGTTCTTC,CSARDRGKGATYNEQFF
TRBV7-2,TRBJ2-5,NA,many,14,TGTGCCAGCAGCTTAGGTTTGGCCCAAGAGACCCAGTACTTC,CASSLGLAQETQYF
TRBV12-3/TRBV12-4,TRBJ1-1,TRBD1,few,14,TGTGCCAGCAGTTTCCCGACAGGGAAACGTAAAGCTTTCTTT,CASSFPTGKRKAFF
TRBV5-1,TRBJ1-3,TRBD1,many,15,TGCGCCAGCAGGATGGGACAGGCCTCTGGAAACACCATATATTTT,CASRMGQASGNTIYF
TRBV12-3/TRBV12-4,TRBJ2-2,TRBD1,many,14,TGTGCCAGCAGTTTCCAGGGGGCGGCCGGGGAGCTGTTTTTT,CASSFQGAAGELFF
TRBV7-2,TRBJ2-6,TRBD2,many,20,TGTGCCAGCAGCGTAACGTTAGCGGGAAGAGCGCAGTCTGGGGCCAACGTCCTGACTTTC,CASSVTLAGRAQSGANVLTF
TRBV18,TRBJ2-3,NA,many,14,TGTGCCAGCTCACGTGAAAGTTATACAGATACGCAGTATTTT,CASSRESYTDTQYF
TRBV28,TRBJ2-3,TRBD2,few,17,TGTGCCAGCAGTTCTCGGACTAGCGGGAGTTCGAAAGATACGCAGTATTTT,CASSSRTSGSSKDTQYF
TRBV7-2,TRBJ1-2,TRBD1,many,15,TGTGCCAGCAGCCCCGGACAGGGCGAAAACTATGGCTACACCTTC,CASSPGQGENYGYTF
TRBV2,TRBJ2-1,NA,few,16,TGTGCCAGCAGTGTAGGGTGGCGGGGAAACGGCAATGAGCAGTTCTTC,CASSVGWRGNGNEQFF
TRBV30,TRBJ2-4,TRBD1,many,13,TGTGCCTGGAGTGGACAGGGTGAAAACATTCAGTACTTC,CAWSGQGENIQYF
TRBV11-1,TRBJ2-5,NA,NA,16,TGTGCCAGCAGCTACCGTCGGGGGCGGGACCAAGAGACCCAGTACTTC,CASSYRRGRDQETQYF
TRBV12-3/TRBV12-4,TRBJ1-2,NA,many,14,TGTGCCAGCAGTGGGACGTGGAGGAGCTATGGCTACACCTTC,CASSGTWRSYGYTF
TRBV6-5,TRBJ2-5,NA,many,14,TGTGCCAGCAGTTATGCGAACTATCGAGAGACCCAGTACTTC,CASSYANYRETQYF
TRBV30,TRBJ2-7,NA,NA,13,TGTGCCTGGAGTGACGCGCTTCTGAACGAGCAGTACTTC,CAWSDALLNEQYF
TRBV4-1,TRBJ2-2,TRBD2,few,16,TGCGCCAGCAGCCCCGGGACTAGCGGGAGGGCCGGGGAGCTGTTTTTT,CASSPGTSGRAGELFF
TRBV12-3/TRBV12-4,TRBJ2-2,NA,few,14,TGTGCCAGCAGCGTAGGGGGGACGAACGGGGAGCTGTTTTTT,CASSVGGTNGELFF
TRBV5-1,TRBJ2-1,NA,many,14,TGCGCCAGCAGCTTGGCCGAACTATACAATGAGCAGTTCTTC,CASSLAELYNEQFF
TRBV30,TRBJ1-5,NA,many,14,TGTGCCTCACCGAGAGACATCAGCAATCAGCCCCAGCATTTT,CASPRDISNQPQHF
TRBV10-3,TRBJ2-1,NA,many,19,TGTGCCATCAGTGAGTCGAAACTGCTCAGGGGATCATCCACACATGAGCAGTTCTTC,CAISESKLLRGSSTHEQFF
TRBV4-3,TRBJ2-1,TRBD1,few,16,TGCGCCAGCAGCCAACAAGGGACAGGGGGCTTCAATGAGCAGTTCTTC,CASSQQGTGGFNEQFF
TRBV3-1,TRBJ2-7,TRBD2,many,16,TGTGCCAGCAGCCCCACCCTCAGCGGGAGGGCCGAAGAGCAGTACTTC,CASSPTLSGRAEEQYF
TRBV7-2,TRBJ1-1,TRBD1,medium-sized,13,TGTGCCAGCAGCTGGGGACAGGACACTGAAGCTTTCTTT,CASSWGQDTEAFF
TRBV7-8,TRBJ1-5,TRBD1,many,14,TGTGCCAGCAGCATGGACAGGGGGCTTCAGCCCCAGCATTTT,CASSMDRGLQPQHF
TRBV28,TRBJ2-1,NA,many,17,TGTGCCAGCAGAGGGTGGGCGTACCCGAGCTCCTACAATGAGCAGTTCTTC,CASRGWAYPSSYNEQFF
TRBV20-1,TRBJ2-1,TRBD2,many,15,TGCAGTGTCGAGGGACTAGCGGGAAAAGACAATGAGCAGTTCTTC,CSVEGLAGKDNEQFF